These 16 T cell receptor beta chains were sequenced from one sample in a study of beta chain features in type 1 diabetes. Whole-study results and caveats: Moderately but significantly shorter TCRB CDR3s were found in Type 1 diabetes patients in all four CD4+ subsets.

Every isolated RNA sample was fully reverse transcribed, so sequencing captured expressed TCRB transcripts. TCRdb's table, derived via immunoSEQ multiplex PCR, lists solely in-frame clones and lacks some. The table records hundreds of thousands of clones, 11% to 15% of them present only once. These receptors have no known antigen. Sequencing was done on a sample of naive CD4+ T cells from blood. The receptors derive from a man between 18 and 35 years old with type 1 diabetes.

V is TRBV7-9 and J is TRBJ1-1; D is unresolved. Germline V gene lookup returns CDR1 SEHNR and CDR2 FQNEAQ (reference sequence). This CDR3 has 12 amino acids. Between the trimmed V and J ends, which lost 1 base and 2 bases, there was a span of 2 bases. This chain's CDR3 is CASSLDNTEAFF. CDR3 DNA: TGTGCCAGCAGCTTAGATAACACTGAAGCTTTCTTT.

This chain connects TRBV9 to TRBJ2-2; D is possibly TRBD1 (5 bases). V was shortened by 0 bases and J by 2 bases, with 14 bases between the two germline ends. Germline CDR1 SGDLS, CDR2 YYNGEE. This CDR3 has 17 amino acids. In DNA form, the CDR3 reads TGTGCCAGCAGCGTAGCTGCAGGGTTGGAAAACACCGGGGAGCTGTTTTTT. Its translation: CASSVAAGLENTGELFF.

The rearrangement links TRBV7-2 to TRBJ2-3; D gene uncertain. From germline, CDR1 is SGHTA and CDR2 FQGNSA. This CDR3 spans 18 amino acids. The V and J ends lost 3 bases and 3 bases respectively, with 22 bases between them. CDR3 loop: CASSFPTEPTRNTDTQYF. The CDR3 DNA reads TGTGCCAGCAGCTTCCCTACGGAACCTACCCGCAATACAGATACGCAGTATTTT.

The chain couples TRBV9 to TRBJ1-5; 7 bases align to TRBD1. The V segment lost 3 bases and the J segment 0 bases; nucleotides outside the gene matches: 24. CDR1 is SGDLS, CDR2 YYNGEE, per germline. The CDR3 loop spans 22 amino acids. The CDR3 DNA reads TGTGCCAGCAGCGCCTCGACAGGGTTCGACACTAAACCGTTTTATAGCAATCAGCCCCAGCATTTT. This codes for CASSASTGFDTKPFYSNQPQHF.

The sample holds a few counts of this clone. The chain is built from TRBV19 and TRBJ1-2; D gene unclear. The V end lost 5 bases, the J end lost 4 bases, and 8 bases lay between the germline ends. The CDR3 length is 12 residues. Germline V gene data show CDR1 as LNHDA and CDR2 as SQIVND (reference sequence). The CDR3 sequence is CASSLAGYGYTF. The CDR3 DNA reads as TGTGCCAGTAGTCTGGCGGGCTATGGCTACACCTTC.

V and J are TRBV30 and TRBJ1-3; a weak D match, TRBD1 (6 bases). In germline, CDR1 is GTSNPN, CDR2 SVGIG (reference sequence). V dropped 3 bases and J dropped 0 bases, with 9 bases sitting between them. The CDR3 sequence is 14 residues long. The chain's CDR3 is CAWRDRSSGNTIYF. The CDR3 DNA follows: TGTGCCTGGAGAGACAGGAGCTCTGGAAACACCATATATTTT.

The chain is built from TRBV7-9 and TRBJ1-5; D uncertain. Trimming stripped 3 bases from V and 5 bases from J, with 11 bases between. The CDR3 extends over 14 amino acids. Per the germline V gene, CDR1 is SEHNR and CDR2 is FQNEAQ (reference sequence). The CDR3 sequence: CASSFGLPDQPQHF. The DNA for the CDR3 is TGTGCCAGCAGCTTTGGACTCCCCGATCAGCCCCAGCATTTT. Full variable domain (outside the CDR3, taken from reference TRBV7-9 and TRBJ1-5): DTGVSQNPRHKITKRGQNVTFRCDPISEHNRLYWYRQTLGQGPEFLTYFQNEAQLEKSRLLSDRFSAERPKGSFSTLEIQRTEQGDSAMYLCASSFGLPDQPQHFGDGTRLSIL.

This chain uses TRBV2 with TRBJ2-1, with 7 positions matching TRBD1. V lost 6 bases to trimming and J lost 10 bases; unmatched junction nucleotides: 6. Germline CDR1 reads SNHLY; CDR2 reads FYNNEI. The CDR3 sequence is 12 residues long. CDR3 amino acids: CASRDRDEEQFF. The CDR3 bases are TGTGCCAGCAGAGACAGGGACGAGGAGCAGTTCTTC.

V usage is TRBV29-1 and J usage is TRBJ1-1; TRBD1 aligns across 7 bases. Germline lookup yields CDR1 SQVTM and CDR2 ANQGSEA. The CDR3 runs 13 residues. The V gene end was trimmed by 3 bases and the J gene end by 2 bases; junction bases not matched to a gene: 3. The CDR3 coding sequence is TGCAGCGTTGAGGGACAGCAAAACACTGAAGCTTTCTTT. As protein: CSVEGQQNTEAFF.

The genes are TRBV7-2 and TRBJ1-4, with unresolved D. Trimming cost V 6 bases and J 11 bases, with 16 bases left between them. The CDR3 spans 13 residues. The germline gives CDR1 SGHTA, CDR2 FQGNSA. In DNA, the CDR3 is TGTGCCAGCAGTCAACACACGCTGGCCAAACTGTTTTTT. Its protein is CASSQHTLAKLFF.

A note on this clone: At one end, the junction sequence differs from germline, possibly due to a read error. The chain recombines TRBV25-1 with TRBJ2-3; possible D gene TRBD2, 5 bases. This CDR3 has 14 amino acids. The V gene's germline CDR1 is MGHDK and CDR2 SYGVNS. The CDR3 nucleotides read TGCTCTACGAAGCAACGGGGATCCACAGATACGCAGTATTTT. The encoded protein is CSTKQRGSTDTQYF. Based on the CDR3 plus reference TRBV25-1 and TRBJ2-3, the full variable domain is EADIYQTPRYLVIGTGKKITLECSQTMGHDKMYWYQQDPGMELHLIHYSYGVNSTEKGDLSSESTVSRIRTEHFPLTLESARPSHTSQYLCSTKQRGSTDTQYFGPGTRLTVL.

In this sample, this clone turned up a few times. The chain uses TRBV5-4 and TRBJ2-7; D not certain. The CDR3 is 16 amino acids. The V gene lost 0 bases and the J gene lost 3 bases, with 16 bases spanning the gap. CDR1 SGHNT and CDR2 YYREEE come from the germline V gene (reference sequence). CDR3 nucleotides: TGTGCCAGCAGCTTGGGGACCCGGAATTACGTCTACGAGCAGTACTTC. It specifies CASSLGTRNYVYEQYF.

This clone was seen a handful of times. The genes are TRBV2 and TRBJ2-2; D is ambiguous. CDR3 size: 12 residues. Per the germline V gene, CDR1 is SNHLY and CDR2 is FYNNEI. With 8 bases removed from V and 5 bases from J, the gap between germline ends came to 9 bases. CDR3 DNA: TGTGCCAGCGGTAAAAATACCGGGGAGCTGTTTTTT. Translation: CASGKNTGELFF.

There are a few counts of this clone. This chain joins TRBV29-1 and TRBJ1-3, with D possibly TRBD1 on 6 matching bases. Between the trimmed V and J ends, which lost 8 bases and 10 bases, there was a span of 18 bases. Germline CDR1 reads SQVTM; CDR2 reads ANQGSEA. This CDR3 has 12 residues. CDR3 nucleotide sequence: TGCAGCTATATCCGGGACACTCAAACCATATATTTT. Amino acids: CSYIRDTQTIYF.

V gene TRBV5-6 combines with J gene TRBJ1-1; D is unresolved. Germline V lookup: CDR1 SGHDT, CDR2 YYEEEE. V was shortened by 0 bases and J by 3 bases, with 9 bases between the two germline ends. The CDR3 is made up of 14 amino acids. The CDR3 loop is CASSLGQLDTEAFF. CDR3 nucleotide sequence: TGTGCCAGCAGCTTGGGTCAGCTAGACACTGAAGCTTTCTTT.

This clone was recorded a few times. This sequence joins TRBV30 and TRBJ2-7; 8 positions agree with TRBD2. Germline V gene data show CDR1 as GTSNPN and CDR2 as SVGIG (reference sequence). Trimming removed 4 bases from V and 1 base from J; junction bases left unmatched: 6. There are 14 residues in the CDR3. The CDR3 sequence is CAWTGTSLSYEQYF. CDR3 bases: TGTGCCTGGACCGGGACTAGTCTATCCTACGAGCAGTACTTC.